This TCR beta chain was captured by sequencing in a study of CXCR3-negative and CXCR3-positive naive CD8 T cells. Regarding the study as a whole: Memory cells differed in TRBV-TRBJ usage, but naive CXCR3-negative and CXCR3-positive cells had similar usage. Cryopreserved cells showed partially decreased CXCR3 expression, and most assays used fresh PBMCs. CXCR3-expressing naive cells carried TRB CDR3s more hydrophobic than those of CXCR3-negative naive cells.

To note about this clonotype: Antigen: not known.

In preparing the TRB cDNA libraries, 5' RACE with UMI labels was used. Using the 5' RACE reads, TCRdb records one entry per CDR3 protein without DNA. The sample includes some 64,000 distinct CDR3 sequences. Naive CD8+ T cells were CD45RO-CCR7+CD27+CD95-. CDR3 length: 15 amino acids. The germline gives CDR1 SEHNR, CDR2 FQNEAQ (reference sequence). The receptor's source is a human donor in good health. Some clones in this sample may be carry-over from other donors' samples. The chain combines TRBV7-9 with TRBJ2-3; the D call from TCRdb, TRBD2, cannot be confirmed without DNA. Material: naive CXCR3+ CD8+ T cells from blood. Subset here: CD45RO-CCR7+CD27+CD95- naive CD8+ T cells expressing CXCR3 (TNR3+). CDR3 loop: CASTAGLAGRDTQYF.